Given below is one T cell receptor beta chain in context. Per the study methods: Counts of nucleated cells, estimated from reference gene primer amplification, were obtained. Sequenced by immunoSEQ multiplex PCR; TCRdb stores in-frame clones only, minus some. V, J and clone size were drawn from that table, and D and trimming were deduced from the DNA. This sample has 250,000 to 300,000 clones; 80% to 90% occur once, and the top ten carry around 13%. The germline gives CDR1 SGHTA, CDR2 FQGNSA. V gave up 1 base and J gave up 4 bases, with 13 bases separating them. This CDR3 is built from 15 residues. The sample originates from a study of blood T cell repertoires in COVID-19. Study summary: Material from acute and convalescent COVID-19 was sourced from the United States, Italy and Spain. In each case, the material was cDNA or gDNA derived from T cells, B-cell-depleted T cells, or PBMCs.

This rearrangement joins TRBV7-2 to TRBJ1-2, with D possibly matching TRBD1 (6 bases). The receptor was isolated from a woman in her sixties or seventies with COVID-19, enrolled during active disease. Specimen: peripheral blood. CDR3 sequence reads: CASSLDDGTLYGYTF. CDR3 DNA: TGTGCCAGCAGCTTAGACGACGGGACACTCTATGGCTACACCTTC.